These 5 T cell receptor beta chains were all obtained from the same sample, sequenced in a study of long-term antiretroviral therapy in people with HIV. immunoSEQ v3.0 was run at survey level. Assay: immunoSEQ multiplex PCR; the TCRdb copy retains only in-frame clones and omits some. The sample holds 30,000 to 35,000 clones; over 85% are singletons and the top ten take 3% to 4%. Here the sequenced sample was unsorted PBMCs, taken approximately 5.1 years after starting antiretroviral therapy. Every receptor here comes from a woman in her forties or fifties with HIV.

The chain couples TRBV5-4 to TRBJ2-5, with 7 bases matching TRBD2. The germline V gene has CDR1 SGHNT and CDR2 YYREEE (reference sequence). The length of the CDR3 is 16 residues. V was pared by 5 bases and J by 5 bases, with 15 bases of the junction left unmatched. In DNA, the CDR3 is TGTGCCAGCAGGTGGGGGGGAAACAGCGTCCGGGAGACCCAGTACTTC. This codes for CASRWGGNSVRETQYF.

The chain employs TRBV4-1 and TRBJ1-3; D uncertain. V dropped 1 base and J dropped 2 bases, with 6 bases sitting between them. The CDR3 is made up of 14 amino acids. CDR1 MGHRA and CDR2 YSYEKL come from the germline V gene. The CDR3 spells CASSQGAPGNTIYF. The CDR3 bases are TGCGCCAGCAGCCAAGGGGCACCTGGAAACACCATATATTTT.

The chain uses TRBV5-1 and TRBJ2-7, with a weak D call TRBD1 (6 bases). Trimming cost V 4 bases and J 7 bases, with 9 bases left between them. This CDR3 has 11 amino acids. Germline lookup yields CDR1 SGHRS and CDR2 YFSETQ. The CDR3, as DNA: TGCGCCAGCAGCCCTGGACAGGAGCAGTACTTC. The encoded protein is CASSPGQEQYF.

This clone occurred once. The chain carries TRBV7-9 and TRBJ2-1; D unresolved. The V end was cut by 4 bases, the J end by 4 bases, with 23 bases between. This CDR3 is built from 18 residues. In germline, CDR1 is SEHNR, CDR2 FQNEAQ (reference sequence). DNA of the CDR3: TGTGCCAGCAGCTCGCCGAAGGTTCCCTCGACTGGTTACAATGAGCAGTTCTTC. This gives the protein CASSSPKVPSTGYNEQFF.

The V call is TRBV5-1, the J call TRBJ1-1; 9 bases map to TRBD1. V lost 2 bases and J lost 1; bases outside the gene matches: 6. Germline CDR1 reads SGHRS; CDR2 reads YFSETQ. The CDR3 totals 16 residues. The CDR3 DNA follows: TGCGCCAGCAGCTTCGGGACAGGGAAAGGGAACACTGAAGCTTTCTTT. It specifies CASSFGTGKGNTEAFF.